The rows below give T cell receptor beta chains drawn from one sample of a study of CD8 T cells in Susac syndrome. Via MiXCR, TCRdb re-called the immunoSEQ multiplex PCR reads, giving one row per CDR3 protein. This sample has 250,000 to 300,000 distinct CDR3 sequences, with about 88% found just once. Input material: CD8+ T cells from PBMCs. The receptors originated from a human donor with multiple sclerosis. Each CDR3 is given with its conserved first and last residue. A D gene is named only where the DNA matches it firmly. Only part of the rows carry a size: once, few, many, or a class if the clone is expanded.

j_gene: TRBJ2-7; d_gene: .; v_gene: TRBV7-9; abundance: .; CDR3nt: TGTGCCAGCAGCTGGACGGGCCGTCCCTACGAGCAGTACTTC; CDR3aa: CASSWTGRPYEQYF
j_gene: TRBJ2-5; d_gene: TRBD2; v_gene: TRBV5-4; abundance: .; CDR3nt: TGTGCCAGCAGCTTCGGGGGGGCGGCGGAAGAGACCCAGTACTTC; CDR3aa: CASSFGGAAEETQYF
j_gene: TRBJ2-1; d_gene: TRBD2; v_gene: TRBV6-5; abundance: .; CDR3nt: TGTGCCAGCAGTTCGTCGCCTAGCGGGAGTGGGAATGAGCAGTTCTTC; CDR3aa: CASSSSPSGSGNEQFF
j_gene: TRBJ1-2; d_gene: TRBD1; v_gene: TRBV19; abundance: .; CDR3nt: TGTGCCAGTAGTATAGGTACAGGGGGACACTATGGCTACACCTTC; CDR3aa: CASSIGTGGHYGYTF
j_gene: TRBJ2-1; d_gene: TRBD2; v_gene: TRBV15; abundance: .; CDR3nt: TGTGCCACCAGCAAACATCCGGGACTAGCGGCGAATGAGCAGTTCTTC; CDR3aa: CATSKHPGLAANEQFF
j_gene: TRBJ2-1; d_gene: .; v_gene: TRBV2; abundance: .; CDR3nt: TGTGCCAGCAGTTCTCAGGAGCAGTTCTTC; CDR3aa: CASSSQEQFF
j_gene: TRBJ2-7; d_gene: .; v_gene: TRBV25-1; abundance: .; CDR3nt: TGTGCCAGCTCCCGCGAAGGACAGTGGCAGTACTTC; CDR3aa: CASSREGQWQYF
j_gene: TRBJ1-6; d_gene: .; v_gene: TRBV28; abundance: .; CDR3nt: TGTGCCAGCAGTAGCAGGTCCAGGAATTCACCCCTCCACTTT; CDR3aa: CASSSRSRNSPLHF
j_gene: TRBJ2-5; d_gene: TRBD1; v_gene: TRBV7-9; abundance: .; CDR3nt: TGTGCCAGCAGGGGAACAGGGGGCGGAGAGACCCAGTACTTC; CDR3aa: CASRGTGGGETQYF
j_gene: TRBJ2-5; d_gene: .; v_gene: TRBV12-3/TRBV12-4; abundance: .; CDR3nt: TGTGCCAGCAGTTTAGGTGGTAGCGGTGGCCAAGAGACCCAGTACTTC; CDR3aa: CASSLGGSGGQETQYF
j_gene: TRBJ1-1; d_gene: TRBD1; v_gene: TRBV28; abundance: .; CDR3nt: TGTGCCAGCAGTTTAACCGGGACAGGGATTGAAGCTTTCTTT; CDR3aa: CASSLTGTGIEAFF
j_gene: TRBJ1-1; d_gene: TRBD1; v_gene: TRBV4-3; abundance: .; CDR3nt: TGCGCCAGCAGCCAAGTCGCGGAGGGGGCTAGGAACACTGAAGCTTTCTTT; CDR3aa: CASSQVAEGARNTEAFF
j_gene: TRBJ1-1; d_gene: .; v_gene: TRBV27; abundance: .; CDR3nt: TGTGCCAGCAGCACACAGAACACTGAAGCTTTCTTT; CDR3aa: CASSTQNTEAFF
j_gene: TRBJ2-2; d_gene: TRBD1; v_gene: TRBV3-1; abundance: once; CDR3nt: TGTGCCAGCAGCCACGCCGGGACAGGGGGAACCGGGGAGCTGTTTTTT; CDR3aa: CASSHAGTGGTGELFF
j_gene: TRBJ2-1; d_gene: .; v_gene: TRBV3-1; abundance: .; CDR3nt: TGTGCCAGCAGCCGAGGAGGGGGAATGCAGTTCTTC; CDR3aa: CASSRGGGMQFF